Below, 7 T cell receptor beta chains from the same sample are listed, as sequenced in a study of T cell changes during pregnancy in multiple sclerosis. Clones were sequenced by immunoSEQ multiplex PCR, and TCRdb holds only the in-frame ones, with some missing. Among about 40,000 clones listed, around 94% were seen once. Sequenced here: peripheral blood, sampled in the third trimester of pregnancy. All receptors come from a female donor with multiple sclerosis, enrolled in a pregnancy study.

Written as DNA, the CDR3 is TGTGCCAGCAGTTTCTCCGACACCAGTGAAGCTTTCTTT. Its protein is CASSFSDTSEAFF. The J gene is TRBJ1-1, the V gene TRBV28; unclear D gene. The germline V and J ends were trimmed by 3 bases and 7 bases, with 12 bases remaining between them. Germline lookup yields CDR1 MDHEN and CDR2 SYDVKM. CDR3 length: 13 residues.

The chain couples TRBV6-6 to TRBJ1-3; 11 nucleotides agree with TRBD1. CDR1 and CDR2 (germline): MNHNY, SVGAGI (reference sequence). V shed 4 bases, J shed 7 bases, and the junction held 3 bases outside the gene matches. The CDR3 has 14 residues. This chain's CDR3 is CASSLGTGGNTIYF. The CDR3 DNA reads as TGTGCCAGCAGTTTAGGGACAGGGGGTAACACCATATATTTT.

J is TRBJ2-5 and V is TRBV4-1; 9 bases line up with TRBD2. V shed 4 bases and J 3 bases; nucleotides not matched to a gene: 6. The V gene's germline CDR1 is MGHRA and CDR2 YSYEKL. This CDR3 spans 15 amino acids. The CDR3 spells CASSRPTSGKETQYF. The CDR3 nucleotides read TGCGCCAGCAGCCGCCCGACTAGCGGAAAAGAGACCCAGTACTTC.

In nucleotides, the CDR3 is TGTGCCAGCAGACGCCCAGGGGTAAAGAACACTGAAGCTTTCTTT. It encodes CASRRPGVKNTEAFF. The chain combines TRBV2 with TRBJ1-1, with D possibly TRBD1 on 6 matching bases. Germline CDR1 reads SNHLY; CDR2 reads FYNNEI. This CDR3 contains 15 residues. The ends were cut back, 6 bases at V and 1 base at J, with 15 bases in the middle.

DNA for the CDR3: TGTGCCAGTAGTATAGGTCGCACTGAAGCTTTCTTT. It codes for CASSIGRTEAFF. The chain couples TRBV19 to TRBJ1-1; D is undetermined. V lost 1 base and J lost 4, with 4 bases in between. CDR3 length: 12 residues. CDR1 is LNHDA, CDR2 SQIVND, per germline (reference sequence).

The gene calls are TRBV5-1 and TRBJ2-7, with 8 bases identical to TRBD1. Per the germline V gene, CDR1 is SGHRS and CDR2 is YFSETQ. There are 15 residues in the CDR3. V was clipped by 4 bases and J by 2 bases; unmatched bases: 8. CDR3 in amino acids: CASSPGDRNTYEQYF. The CDR3 DNA is TGCGCCAGCAGCCCTGGGGACAGGAATACCTACGAGCAGTACTTC.

The chain carries TRBV19 and TRBJ1-2, with 7 bases aligning to TRBD1. Germline trimming cut 6 bases from V and 0 bases from J; bases unmatched to any gene: 13. Per the germline V gene, CDR1 is LNHDA and CDR2 is SQIVND (reference sequence). This CDR3 spans 17 amino acids. The CDR3 sequence: CASSPWKGDRANYGYTF. The CDR3 nucleotides are TGTGCCAGTAGCCCTTGGAAGGGGGACAGAGCTAACTATGGCTACACCTTC.